This TCR beta chain stems from a study of T cell responses to AZD1222 COVID-19 vaccine. Some clones are missing from TCRdb's copy, which holds only in-frame ones; the method was immunoSEQ multiplex PCR. The repertoire holds 200,000 or so clones, with roughly 93% as singletons. About this clone: Its antigen is currently unknown.

The study, taken as a whole, reports: With two AZD1222 doses given, Spike-specific TCR breadth and depth both rose.

V was trimmed by 5 bases and J by 0 bases, leaving 11 bases between them. CDR3 length equals 15 residues. The germline V gene has CDR1 MDHEN and CDR2 SYDVKM. The source material was peripheral blood, sampled on day 0 of AZD1222 vaccination. The chain uses TRBV28 and TRBJ2-1; a possible D gene is TRBD2 (5 bases). This TCR derives from an adult in good health. For the CDR3, the DNA is TGTGCCAGCAGTCCCACTAGACGCTCCTACAATGAGCAGTTCTTC. This translates into CASSPTRRSYNEQFF.